Below are 30 T cell receptor beta chains sequenced from a single sample in a study of T cell clonotyping in hematopoietic cell transplantation. Time point given: recipient sample about 28 days before transplant, after cytoreduction. The repertoire was sequenced with immunoSEQ multiplex PCR; TCRdb's copy has only in-frame clones and lacks some. The sample includes around 45,000 clones, about four fifths of them seen just once. This sample comprised peripheral blood mononuclear cells, obtained before stem cell transplant. The receptors come from a man between 60 and 75 years old with myelodysplastic syndrome. Some clones in this sample may be carry-over from other donors' samples.

The chain carries TRBV6-5 and TRBJ2-3; the D is unclear. CDR3 size: 12 residues. Trimming took 4 bases from V and 7 from J, leaving 9 bases between them. The germline V gene has CDR1 MNHEY and CDR2 SVGAGI. This CDR3 is CASSSRSHTQYF. The CDR3 DNA reads as TGTGCCAGCAGTTCGCGGAGTCATACGCAGTATTTT.

V is TRBV28 and J is TRBJ2-3; tentatively, D is TRBD2 (7 bases). V lost 6 bases and J 2 bases, leaving 27 bases between the germline ends. Germline CDR1 reads MDHEN; CDR2 reads SYDVKM. This CDR3 region has 19 residues. Written as DNA, the CDR3 is TGTGCCAGCAGCAATCCGGGGGGACAAGCGGTGCGACTCACAGATACGCAGTATTTT. Amino acids: CASSNPGGQAVRLTDTQYF.

The J gene is TRBJ1-2, the V gene TRBV9; no clear D gene. With 2 bases removed from V and 0 bases from J, the gap between germline ends came to 14 bases. This CDR3 comprises 16 residues. Germline assignment: CDR1 SGDLS and CDR2 YYNGEE. CDR3 bases: TGTGCCAGCAGCGTGGCCCCGGGGAGGACTAACTATGGCTACACCTTC. This translates into CASSVAPGRTNYGYTF.

The chain employs TRBV14 and TRBJ1-2; the D gene is possibly TRBD1 (6 bases). This CDR3 is 17 amino acids long. Germline V gene sequence: CDR1 SGHDN, CDR2 FVKESK. Trimming took 3 bases from V and 8 from J, leaving 25 bases between them. Written as DNA, the CDR3 is TGTGCCAGCAGCCATTCACCCTTGACAGGCCCCAGCGGGGGCTACACCTTC. It is translated as CASSHSPLTGPSGGYTF.

This chain links TRBV4-3 with TRBJ1-1; 8 bases agree with TRBD1. Trimming at V came to 0 bases and at J to 6 bases, leaving 3 bases not matched to a gene. The germline V gene has CDR1 LGHNA and CDR2 YSLEER. CDR3 length: 14 residues. The CDR3 DNA sequence: TGCGCCAGCAGCCAAGAAGGGACAGGCGCTGAAGCTTTCTTT. As protein: CASSQEGTGAEAFF.

The chain joins TRBV6-5 to TRBJ1-1; D perhaps matches TRBD1 (6 bases). Germline V CDR1 and CDR2: MNHEY, SVGAGI. The ends were cut back, 4 bases at V and 1 base at J, with 7 bases in the middle. The CDR3 loop spans 13 amino acids. The DNA for the CDR3 is TGTGCCAGCAGTTGGACAGAGAACACTGAAGCTTTCTTT. Translation gives CASSWTENTEAFF.

The chain is built from TRBV5-4 and TRBJ1-2; 10 bases are a match to TRBD1. The germline gives CDR1 SGHNT, CDR2 YYREEE (reference sequence). Trimming removed 2 bases from V and 3 bases from J; junction bases left unmatched: 4. CDR3 length: 15 residues. The CDR3 sequence is CASSFPGTGDYGYTF. The CDR3 DNA reads TGTGCCAGCAGCTTCCCCGGGACAGGGGACTATGGCTACACCTTC.

This chain joins TRBV7-8 and TRBJ2-1, with 8 positions matching TRBD2. CDR1 is SGHVS and CDR2 is FQNEAQ in the germline V gene. The CDR3 contains 16 residues. With 1 base clipped from V and 7 bases from J, the junction kept 9 bases outside the gene matches. The CDR3 nucleotides are TGTGCCAGCAGCTTAGATGCGGGGGGTCAAAAGAATGAGCAGTTCTTC. It specifies CASSLDAGGQKNEQFF. Full variable domain (outside the CDR3, taken from reference TRBV7-8 and TRBJ2-1): GAGVSQSPRYKVAKRGQDVALRCDPISGHVSLFWYQQALGQGPEFLTYFQNEAQLDKSGLPSDRFFAERPEGSVSTLKIQRTQQEDSAVYLCASSLDAGGQKNEQFFGPGTRLTVL.

The genes are TRBV7-9 and TRBJ1-2; no firm D call. Germline assignment: CDR1 SEHNR and CDR2 FQNEAQ (reference sequence). This CDR3 contains 16 residues. V was clipped by 4 bases and J by 3 bases, with 18 bases between them. DNA of the CDR3: TGTGCCAGCAGCTCCTCCGACTGGGAGGGCTACTATGGCTACACCTTC. Encoded protein: CASSSSDWEGYYGYTF.

This chain links TRBV4-3 with TRBJ1-6; D call uncertain. Germline V CDR1 and CDR2: LGHNA, YSLEER. Trimming left V 0 bases short and J 8 bases short, with 17 bases between. This CDR3 region has 17 residues. CDR3 coding DNA: TGCGCCAGCAGCCAAGAGGTTTCTGTGATTTGGGATTCACCCCTCCACTTT. As protein: CASSQEVSVIWDSPLHF.

This rearrangement joins TRBV6-1 to TRBJ2-1, with D perhaps TRBD1 (6 bases). CDR3 length: 12 amino acids. Trimming cost V 10 bases and J 11 bases, with 18 bases left between them. Germline-derived CDR1 and CDR2 are MNHNS and SASEGT. The CDR3 DNA reads TGTGCCACAACCGGGACACCTGTTAAGCAGTTCTTC. Encoded protein: CATTGTPVKQFF.

On this clone itself: This CDR3 is also generated by other DNA sequences in the sample. The chain couples TRBV19 to TRBJ2-3; 11 nucleotides align to TRBD1. The CDR3 loop spans 13 amino acids. Germline CDR1 is LNHDA and CDR2 is SQIVND (reference sequence). V trimming: 9 bases; J trimming: 3 bases; junction bases outside the gene matches: 2. The CDR3 nucleotides read TGTGCCAGCAGGGACAGGGGGACAGATACGCAGTATTTT. Translating it yields CASRDRGTDTQYF.

The chain uses TRBV6-6 and TRBJ2-7; the D gene is possibly TRBD1 (5 bases). The CDR3 loop spans 16 amino acids. Germline CDR1 is MNHNY and CDR2 is SVGAGI (reference sequence). The germline V and J ends were trimmed by 5 bases and 1 base, with 18 bases remaining between them. This CDR3 is CASSPVPGKGSYEQYF. In nucleotides, the CDR3 is TGTGCCAGCAGTCCTGTCCCAGGGAAAGGATCCTACGAGCAGTACTTC.

This chain uses TRBV20-1 with TRBJ2-7, with D possibly TRBD1 on 6 matching bases. The CDR3 extends over 11 amino acids. Germline V CDR1 and CDR2: DFQATT, SNEGSKA (reference sequence). V lost 7 bases, J lost 5 bases, and 12 bases lay in between. The CDR3 nucleotides read TGCAGTGTAAACAGGGTCGACGAGCAGTACTTC. Its translation is CSVNRVDEQYF.

The chain carries TRBV19 and TRBJ1-5; TRBD1 matches at 7 bases. CDR3 length equals 17 residues. Germline CDR1 LNHDA, CDR2 SQIVND (reference sequence). Unmatched junction bases numbered 10, after V lost 2 bases and J lost 3 bases. DNA of the CDR3: TGTGCCAGTAGTATACTCGGACAGGAGGGAACCAATCAGCCCCAGCATTTT. It encodes CASSILGQEGTNQPQHF.

The gene calls are TRBV5-6 and TRBJ1-1, with a weak D call TRBD1 (5 bases). The CDR3 contains 15 residues. Germline CDR1 is SGHDT and CDR2 is YYEEEE. The V end was cut by 3 bases, the J end by 0 bases, with 12 bases between. The CDR3 region is CASSWGVSMNTEAFF. CDR3 sequence (DNA): TGTGCCAGCAGCTGGGGGGTCTCGATGAACACTGAAGCTTTCTTT. Supplemented by reference TRBV5-6 and TRBJ1-1, the full variable domain reads DAGVTQSPTHLIKTRGQQVTLRCSPKSGHDTVSWYQQALGQGPQFIFQYYEEEERQRGNFPDRFSGHQFPNYSSELNVNALLLGDSALYLCASSWGVSMNTEAFFGQGTRLTVV.

Points on this clone: Sequence at one end of the junction differs from germline and may be a read error. V gene TRBV29-1 combines with J gene TRBJ2-1; D call uncertain. This CDR3 has 10 residues. The germline V gene has CDR1 SQVTM and CDR2 ANQGSEA. CDR3 DNA sequence: TGCAGCGTTGAATACATTGAGCAGTTCTTC. Protein product: CSVEYIEQFF.

The chain has TRBV2 and TRBJ2-3; perhaps D is TRBD1 or TRBD2 (5 bases each). Between the trimmed V and J ends, which lost 3 bases and 2 bases, there was a span of 12 bases. The CDR3 extends over 15 amino acids. Germline V CDR1 and CDR2: SNHLY, FYNNEI. The CDR3 sequence is CASSESREFTDTQYF. The CDR3 DNA sequence: TGTGCCAGCAGTGAGTCCAGGGAGTTCACAGATACGCAGTATTTT.

The gene calls are TRBV7-2 and TRBJ2-5; no clear D gene. V lost 4 bases and J lost 7, with 19 bases in between. This CDR3 has 15 amino acids. CDR1 and CDR2 from the germline V gene are SGHTA and FQGNSA. The CDR3 DNA sequence: TGTGCCAGCAGCTGGAGCTCGACTGGTTCGGGGACCCAGTACTTC. This gives the protein CASSWSSTGSGTQYF.

This chain uses TRBV19 with TRBJ2-7; D possibly corresponds to TRBD1 (5 bases). CDR1 LNHDA and CDR2 SQIVND come from the germline V gene (reference sequence). CDR3 size: 13 residues. V was shortened by 5 bases and J by 0 bases, with 8 bases between the two germline ends. CDR3 amino acids: CASSLDNSYEQYF. As DNA, the CDR3 is TGTGCCAGTAGTCTGGACAACTCCTACGAGCAGTACTTC. Full variable domain (remainder filled in from reference TRBV19 and TRBJ2-7): DGGITQSPKYLFRKEGQNVTLSCEQNLNHDAMYWYRQDPGQGLRLIYYSQIVNDFQKGDIAEGYSVSREKKESFPLTVTSAQKNPTAFYLCASSLDNSYEQYFGPGTRLTVT.

This chain connects TRBV10-2 to TRBJ2-4; maybe TRBD1 (6 bases). Germline values: CDR1 WSHSY, CDR2 SAAADI. The CDR3 runs 16 residues. Trimming stripped 6 bases from V and 0 bases from J, with 15 bases between. CDR3 in DNA: TGCGCCAGCAGGGAAGATACAGGGCTAGCCAAAAACATTCAGTACTTC. Its translation: CASREDTGLAKNIQYF.

The chain joins TRBV2 to TRBJ2-7; 7 bases match TRBD1. The CDR3 extends over 16 amino acids. V shed 6 bases, J shed 5 bases, and the junction held 16 bases outside the gene matches. In germline, CDR1 is SNHLY, CDR2 FYNNEI. CDR3: CASRGDRVSFMDEQYF. The CDR3, as DNA: TGTGCCAGCAGGGGAGACAGGGTATCTTTTATGGACGAGCAGTACTTC.

This clone showed up just a few times. V and J are TRBV30 and TRBJ1-2; D gene ambiguous. The CDR3 length is 12 residues. Germline V gene data show CDR1 as GTSNPN and CDR2 as SVGIG (reference sequence). The V end was cut by 0 bases, the J end by 8 bases, with 10 bases between. The CDR3: CAWSVMRRGYTF. CDR3 DNA: TGTGCCTGGAGTGTAATGCGGCGGGGCTACACCTTC. Supplemented by reference TRBV30 and TRBJ1-2, the full variable domain reads SQTIHQWPATLVQPVGSPLSLECTVEGTSNPNLYWYRQAAGRGLQLLFYSVGIGQISSEVPQNLSASRPQDRQFILSSKKLLLSDSGFYLCAWSVMRRGYTFGSGTRLTVV.

The gene calls are TRBV19 and TRBJ2-7; 9 nucleotides align to TRBD2. The CDR3 consists of 15 residues. V trimming: 4 bases; J trimming: 7 bases; junction bases outside the gene matches: 11. From germline, CDR1 is LNHDA and CDR2 SQIVND (reference sequence). The CDR3 sequence is CASSTRTSAGIEQYF. CDR3 bases: TGTGCCAGTAGTACCAGGACTAGCGCGGGGATAGAGCAGTACTTC. Filled out from reference TRBV19 and TRBJ2-7, the complete variable domain reads DGGITQSPKYLFRKEGQNVTLSCEQNLNHDAMYWYRQDPGQGLRLIYYSQIVNDFQKGDIAEGYSVSREKKESFPLTVTSAQKNPTAFYLCASSTRTSAGIEQYFGPGTRLTVT.

The chain is built from TRBV29-1 and TRBJ1-1; perhaps TRBD1 as D (5 bases). The CDR3 runs to 15 residues. V gave up 3 bases and J gave up 1 base, with 15 bases separating them. Germline CDR1 reads SQVTM; CDR2 reads ANQGSEA. The CDR3 loop is CSVDLSGGTNTEAFF. CDR3 sequence (DNA): TGCAGCGTTGATTTGTCGGGGGGTACGAACACTGAAGCTTTCTTT.

CDR3 sequence: CAWTIGGGAIHETQYF. As DNA, the CDR3 is TGTGCCTGGACAATAGGCGGGGGGGCCATTCACGAGACCCAGTACTTC. V is TRBV30 and J is TRBJ2-5; 9 positions agree with TRBD2. V lost 4 bases and J lost 5; bases outside the gene matches: 14. Germline V gene sequence: CDR1 GTSNPN, CDR2 SVGIG (reference sequence). This CDR3 comprises 16 residues.

V is TRBV19 and J is TRBJ1-2; TRBD1 aligns across 8 bases. V gave up 5 bases and J gave up 2 bases; unmatched junction bases: 4. The germline V gene encodes CDR1 LNHDA and CDR2 SQIVND (reference sequence). The CDR3 loop spans 14 amino acids. The CDR3 DNA follows: TGTGCCAGTAGTCTGTGGACAGGGAACTATGGCTACACCTTC. Translated: CASSLWTGNYGYTF.

A few counts support this clone. The CDR3 sequence is CASVPRAGNTIYF. CDR3 DNA sequence: TGTGCCAGCGTACCCAGGGCTGGAAACACCATATATTTT. The J gene is TRBJ1-3, the V gene TRBV7-9; a possible D gene is TRBD1 (5 bases). The CDR3 loop spans 13 amino acids. V shed 8 bases and J shed 2 bases, with 10 bases lying between them. Germline CDR1 SEHNR, CDR2 FQNEAQ (reference sequence).

J is TRBJ2-5 and V is TRBV7-8; 8 positions match TRBD2. The CDR3 has 15 residues. In germline, CDR1 is SGHVS, CDR2 FQNEAQ. Trimming cost V 5 bases and J 5 bases; bases outside gene matches: 10. The CDR3 coding sequence is TGTGCCAGCAGCCAGCTCGGGGGGGGTGGCGAGACCCAGTACTTC. The encoded protein is CASSQLGGGGETQYF.

The chain is built from TRBV5-1 and TRBJ1-1; TRBD1 might be the D (5 bases). Germline V CDR1 and CDR2: SGHRS, YFSETQ. V gave up 0 bases and J gave up 6 bases, with 18 bases separating them. The CDR3 spans 16 residues. The CDR3 nucleotides read TGCGCCAGCAGCTTGGGTAGGCGGGACCGTGGGGCTGAAGCTTTCTTT. Protein product: CASSLGRRDRGAEAFF.